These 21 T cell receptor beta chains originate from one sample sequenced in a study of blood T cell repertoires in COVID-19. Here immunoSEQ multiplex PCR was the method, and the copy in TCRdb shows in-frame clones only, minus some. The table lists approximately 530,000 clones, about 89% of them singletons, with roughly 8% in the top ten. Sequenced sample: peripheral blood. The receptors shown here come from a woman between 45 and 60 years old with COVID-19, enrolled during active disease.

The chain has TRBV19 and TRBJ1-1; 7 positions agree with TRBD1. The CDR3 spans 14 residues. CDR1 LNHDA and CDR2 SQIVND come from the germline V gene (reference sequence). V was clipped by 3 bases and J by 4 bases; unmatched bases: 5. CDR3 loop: CASSIGPGGTEAFF. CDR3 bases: TGTGCCAGTAGTATTGGTCCAGGGGGCACTGAAGCTTTCTTT. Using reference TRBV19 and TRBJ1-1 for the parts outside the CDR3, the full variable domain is DGGITQSPKYLFRKEGQNVTLSCEQNLNHDAMYWYRQDPGQGLRLIYYSQIVNDFQKGDIAEGYSVSREKKESFPLTVTSAQKNPTAFYLCASSIGPGGTEAFFGQGTRLTVV.

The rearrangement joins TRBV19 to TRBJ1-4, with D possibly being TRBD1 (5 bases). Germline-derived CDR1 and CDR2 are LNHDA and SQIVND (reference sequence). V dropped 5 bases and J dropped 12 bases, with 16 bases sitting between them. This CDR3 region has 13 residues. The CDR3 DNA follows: TGTGCCAGTAGTGTGGGGCCACGCGGGGAACTGTTTTTT. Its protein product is CASSVGPRGELFF.

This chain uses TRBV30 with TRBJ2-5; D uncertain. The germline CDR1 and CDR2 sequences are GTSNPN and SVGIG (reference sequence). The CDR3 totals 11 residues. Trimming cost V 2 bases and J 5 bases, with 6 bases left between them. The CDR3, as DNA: TGTGCCTGGAGTTTAGCCGAGACCCAGTACTTC. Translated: CAWSLAETQYF.

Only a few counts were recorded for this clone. The CDR3 bases are TGTGCCAGCAGTGAATTTTCAGGGTACGATGAAGCTTTCTTT. Protein sequence: CASSEFSGYDEAFF. This chain joins TRBV25-1 and TRBJ1-1, with D tentatively TRBD1 (5 bases). Trimming pared 1 base from V and 7 bases from J, leaving 13 bases between. Germline V gene data show CDR1 as MGHDK and CDR2 as SYGVNS. The CDR3 is 14 amino acids.

The CDR3 DNA sequence: TGTGCTAGTGGTTTGGCACTCTCCGACAGGGAGAATTCACCCCTCCACTTT. Amino acid sequence: CASGLALSDRENSPLHF. This chain uses TRBV12-5 with TRBJ1-6; 7 bases agree with TRBD1. The germline V gene encodes CDR1 LGHNT and CDR2 FRNRAP. The CDR3 runs 17 residues. Unmatched junction bases numbered 10, after V lost 1 base and J lost 7 bases.

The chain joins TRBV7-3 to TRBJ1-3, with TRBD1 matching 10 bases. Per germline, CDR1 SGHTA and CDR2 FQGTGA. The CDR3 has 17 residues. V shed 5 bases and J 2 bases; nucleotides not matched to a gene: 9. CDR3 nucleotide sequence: TGTGCCAGCAGCCCGGGGACAGGGGCGGACGCTGGAAACACCATATATTTT. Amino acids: CASSPGTGADAGNTIYF.

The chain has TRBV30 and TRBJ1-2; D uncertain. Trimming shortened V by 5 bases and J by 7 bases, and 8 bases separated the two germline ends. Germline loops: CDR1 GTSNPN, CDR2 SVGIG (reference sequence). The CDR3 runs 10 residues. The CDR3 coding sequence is TGTGCCTGGGGCCTCCGTGGCTACACCTTC. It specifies CAWGLRGYTF. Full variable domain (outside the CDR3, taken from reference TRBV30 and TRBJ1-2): SQTIHQWPATLVQPVGSPLSLECTVEGTSNPNLYWYRQAAGRGLQLLFYSVGIGQISSEVPQNLSASRPQDRQFILSSKKLLLSDSGFYLCAWGLRGYTFGSGTRLTVV.

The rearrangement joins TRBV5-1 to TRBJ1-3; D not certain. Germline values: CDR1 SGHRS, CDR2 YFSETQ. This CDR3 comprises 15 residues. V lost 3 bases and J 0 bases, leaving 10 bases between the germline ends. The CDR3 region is CASSSDTSSGNTIYF. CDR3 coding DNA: TGCGCCAGCAGCTCTGACACGAGCTCTGGAAACACCATATATTTT.

The chain's CDR3 is CASSLRPIRAENTEAFF. The CDR3 DNA follows: TGTGCCAGCAGCTTAAGGCCGATCAGGGCAGAGAACACTGAAGCTTTCTTT. The chain couples TRBV7-2 to TRBJ1-1; the D gene is possibly TRBD1 (5 bases). V was trimmed by 2 bases and J by 1 base, leaving 17 bases between them. Germline values: CDR1 SGHTA, CDR2 FQGNSA. CDR3 size: 17 residues. Full variable domain (remainder filled in from reference TRBV7-2 and TRBJ1-1): GAGVSQSPSNKVTEKGKDVELRCDPISGHTALYWYRQSLGQGLEFLIYFQGNSAPDKSGLPSDRFSAERTGGSVSTLTIQRTQQEDSAVYLCASSLRPIRAENTEAFFGQGTRLTVV.

The CDR3, as DNA: TGTGCCAGCAGTGAACCCCCTAGCGGGGGCGAGGGGGGGTTCTTC. This translates into CASSEPPSGGEGGFF. The chain carries TRBV2 and TRBJ2-1; 10 positions match TRBD2. This CDR3 has 15 residues. From germline, CDR1 is SNHLY and CDR2 FYNNEI. The J segment lost 15 bases and the V segment lost 2 bases, leaving 13 bases of the junction unmatched.

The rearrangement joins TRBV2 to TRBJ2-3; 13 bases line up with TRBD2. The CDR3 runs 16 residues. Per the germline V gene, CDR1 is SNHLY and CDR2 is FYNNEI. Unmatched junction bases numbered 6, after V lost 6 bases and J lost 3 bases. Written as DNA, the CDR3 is TGTGCCAGCAGCCCCGGGACTAGCGGGGTGACAGATACGCAGTATTTT. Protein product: CASSPGTSGVTDTQYF.

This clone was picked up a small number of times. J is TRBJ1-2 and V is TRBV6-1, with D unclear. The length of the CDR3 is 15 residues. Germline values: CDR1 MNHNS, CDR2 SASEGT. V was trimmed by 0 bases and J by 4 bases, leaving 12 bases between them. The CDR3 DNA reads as TGTGCCAGCAGTGAAGCGCTTGGGAGCGGCTATGGCTACACCTTC. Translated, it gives CASSEALGSGYGYTF.

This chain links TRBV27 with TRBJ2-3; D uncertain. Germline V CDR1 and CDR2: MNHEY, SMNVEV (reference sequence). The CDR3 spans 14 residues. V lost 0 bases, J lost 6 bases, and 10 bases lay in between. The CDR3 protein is CASSLSSSADTQYF. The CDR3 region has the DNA TGTGCCAGCAGTTTATCTAGTAGTGCTGATACGCAGTATTTT.

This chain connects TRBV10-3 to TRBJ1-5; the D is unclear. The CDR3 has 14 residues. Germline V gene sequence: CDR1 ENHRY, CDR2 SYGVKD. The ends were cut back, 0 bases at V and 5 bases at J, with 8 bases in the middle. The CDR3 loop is CAISESWGDQPQHF. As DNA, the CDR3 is TGTGCCATCAGTGAGTCATGGGGAGATCAGCCCCAGCATTTT.

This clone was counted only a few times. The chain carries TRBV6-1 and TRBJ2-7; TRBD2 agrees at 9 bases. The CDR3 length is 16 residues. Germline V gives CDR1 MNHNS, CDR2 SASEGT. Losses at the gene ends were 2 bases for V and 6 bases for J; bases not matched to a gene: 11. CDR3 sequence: CASSENSLAGMGEQYF. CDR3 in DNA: TGTGCCAGCAGTGAAAATAGCCTAGCGGGAATGGGCGAGCAGTACTTC.

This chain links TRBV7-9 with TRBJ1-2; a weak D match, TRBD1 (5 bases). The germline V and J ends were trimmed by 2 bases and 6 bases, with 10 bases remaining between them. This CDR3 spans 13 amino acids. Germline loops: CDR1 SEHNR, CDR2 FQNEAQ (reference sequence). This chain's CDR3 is CASSLNEGDGYTF. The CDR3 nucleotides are TGTGCCAGCAGCTTAAATGAAGGGGATGGCTACACCTTC.

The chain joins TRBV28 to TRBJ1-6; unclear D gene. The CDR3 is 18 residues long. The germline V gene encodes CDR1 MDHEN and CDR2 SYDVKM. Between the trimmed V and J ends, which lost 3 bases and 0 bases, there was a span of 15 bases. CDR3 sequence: CASSFIQSPSSYNSPLHF. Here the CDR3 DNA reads TGTGCCAGCAGTTTTATACAGTCCCCAAGCTCCTATAATTCACCCCTCCACTTT.

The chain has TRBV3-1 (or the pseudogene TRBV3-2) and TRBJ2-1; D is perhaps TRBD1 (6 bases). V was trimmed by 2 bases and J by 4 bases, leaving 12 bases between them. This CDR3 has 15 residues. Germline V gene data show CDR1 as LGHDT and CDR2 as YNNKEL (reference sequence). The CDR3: CASSQLGGQYNEQFF. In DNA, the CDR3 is TGTGCCAGCAGCCAATTAGGCGGACAGTACAATGAGCAGTTCTTC.

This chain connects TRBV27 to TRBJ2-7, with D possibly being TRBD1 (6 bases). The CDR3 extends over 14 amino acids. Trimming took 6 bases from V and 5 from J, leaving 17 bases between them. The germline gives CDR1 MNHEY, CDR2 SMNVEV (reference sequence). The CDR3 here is CASRRTGTINEQYF. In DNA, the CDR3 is TGTGCCAGCAGACGCACAGGGACGATAAACGAGCAGTACTTC.

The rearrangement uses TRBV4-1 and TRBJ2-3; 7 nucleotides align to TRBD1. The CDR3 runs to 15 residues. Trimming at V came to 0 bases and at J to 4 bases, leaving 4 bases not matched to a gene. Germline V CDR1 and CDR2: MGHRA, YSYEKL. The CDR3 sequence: CASSQERQGSDTQYF. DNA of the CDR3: TGCGCCAGCAGCCAAGAGCGACAGGGTTCAGATACGCAGTATTTT.

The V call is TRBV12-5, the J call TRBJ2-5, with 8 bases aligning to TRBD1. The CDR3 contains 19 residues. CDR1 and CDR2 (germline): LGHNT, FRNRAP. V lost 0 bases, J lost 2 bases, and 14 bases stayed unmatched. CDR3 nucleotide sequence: TGTGCTAGTGGTTTGGTACGCTCGGACAGGGCTAGGCATCAAGAGACCCAGTACTTC. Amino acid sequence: CASGLVRSDRARHQETQYF.